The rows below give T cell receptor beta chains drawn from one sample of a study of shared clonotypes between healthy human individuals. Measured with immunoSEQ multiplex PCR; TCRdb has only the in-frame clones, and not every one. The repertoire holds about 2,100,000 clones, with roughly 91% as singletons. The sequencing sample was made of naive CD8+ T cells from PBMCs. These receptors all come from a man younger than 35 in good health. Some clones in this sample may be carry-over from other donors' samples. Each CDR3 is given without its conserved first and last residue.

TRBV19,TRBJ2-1,ASSPRGPSYNEQF
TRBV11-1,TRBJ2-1,ASSSRDLQGEF
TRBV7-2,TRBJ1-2,ASSETSRTVGYT
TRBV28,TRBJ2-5,ASSPGTSGRGQETQY
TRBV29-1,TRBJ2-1,SVEGQGAYNEQF
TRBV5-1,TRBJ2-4,ASSWTGTGEYIQY
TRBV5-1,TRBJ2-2,ASSQATSGRFGTGELF
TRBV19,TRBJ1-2,ASSTIRDRVTGYT
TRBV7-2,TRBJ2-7,ASSLEPSGAYEQY
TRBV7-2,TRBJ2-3,ASSDPGDTQY
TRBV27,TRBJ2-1,ASSYLDYNEQF
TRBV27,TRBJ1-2,ASGAPAAGYT
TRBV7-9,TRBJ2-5,ASSWMAKTQY
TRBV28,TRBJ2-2,ASSLAGTTGELF
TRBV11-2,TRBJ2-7,ASSLVGYEQY
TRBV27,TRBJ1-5,ASSRGASNQPQH
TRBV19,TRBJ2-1,ASSMISGPHNEQF
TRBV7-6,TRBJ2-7,ASSSRGVPYEQY
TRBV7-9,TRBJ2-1,ASSYQVPPKDNEQF
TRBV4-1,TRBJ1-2,ASSPGVGYT
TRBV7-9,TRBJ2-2,ASSLGNTGELF
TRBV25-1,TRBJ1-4,ASSGVKGLSDEKLF
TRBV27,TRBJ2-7,ASSPRLAGGPRSAPYEQY
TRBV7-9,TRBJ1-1,ASSLAGVKEAF
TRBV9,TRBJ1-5,ASSVTANSNQPQH
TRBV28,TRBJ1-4,ASSLTGGDEKLF
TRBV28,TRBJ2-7,ASSFQTYEQY
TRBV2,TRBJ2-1,ASSSVGSYNEQF
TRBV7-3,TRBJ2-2,ASSPLAGVSGELF
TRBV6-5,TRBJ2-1,ASGTRGGNEQF
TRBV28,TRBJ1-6,ASSSRGRNSPLH
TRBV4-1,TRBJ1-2,ASSSGPMGGYT
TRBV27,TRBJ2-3,ASTLAASTDTQY
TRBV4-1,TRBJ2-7,ASSQERVIPFYEQY
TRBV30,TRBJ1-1,AWDYNPNTEAF
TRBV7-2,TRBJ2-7,ASSYRTSGTYEQY
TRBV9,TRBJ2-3,ASSARAAWDTQY
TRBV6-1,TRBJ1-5,ASSDPRRDYNQPQH
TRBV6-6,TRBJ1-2,ASREGNYGYT
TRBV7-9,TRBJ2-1,ASSSTGSEYNEQF
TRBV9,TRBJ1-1,ASSVNSLSGNTEAF
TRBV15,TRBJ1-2,ATSTRTASISPGYT
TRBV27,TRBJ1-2,ASSLGPWGDRGYT
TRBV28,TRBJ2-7,ASGYRGLTEQY
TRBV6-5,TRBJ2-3,ASRAGLGAATQY
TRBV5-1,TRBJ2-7,ASSSPTSQSYEQY
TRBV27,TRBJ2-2,ASSLNRVAAGELF
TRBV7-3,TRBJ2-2,ASSPPDGELF